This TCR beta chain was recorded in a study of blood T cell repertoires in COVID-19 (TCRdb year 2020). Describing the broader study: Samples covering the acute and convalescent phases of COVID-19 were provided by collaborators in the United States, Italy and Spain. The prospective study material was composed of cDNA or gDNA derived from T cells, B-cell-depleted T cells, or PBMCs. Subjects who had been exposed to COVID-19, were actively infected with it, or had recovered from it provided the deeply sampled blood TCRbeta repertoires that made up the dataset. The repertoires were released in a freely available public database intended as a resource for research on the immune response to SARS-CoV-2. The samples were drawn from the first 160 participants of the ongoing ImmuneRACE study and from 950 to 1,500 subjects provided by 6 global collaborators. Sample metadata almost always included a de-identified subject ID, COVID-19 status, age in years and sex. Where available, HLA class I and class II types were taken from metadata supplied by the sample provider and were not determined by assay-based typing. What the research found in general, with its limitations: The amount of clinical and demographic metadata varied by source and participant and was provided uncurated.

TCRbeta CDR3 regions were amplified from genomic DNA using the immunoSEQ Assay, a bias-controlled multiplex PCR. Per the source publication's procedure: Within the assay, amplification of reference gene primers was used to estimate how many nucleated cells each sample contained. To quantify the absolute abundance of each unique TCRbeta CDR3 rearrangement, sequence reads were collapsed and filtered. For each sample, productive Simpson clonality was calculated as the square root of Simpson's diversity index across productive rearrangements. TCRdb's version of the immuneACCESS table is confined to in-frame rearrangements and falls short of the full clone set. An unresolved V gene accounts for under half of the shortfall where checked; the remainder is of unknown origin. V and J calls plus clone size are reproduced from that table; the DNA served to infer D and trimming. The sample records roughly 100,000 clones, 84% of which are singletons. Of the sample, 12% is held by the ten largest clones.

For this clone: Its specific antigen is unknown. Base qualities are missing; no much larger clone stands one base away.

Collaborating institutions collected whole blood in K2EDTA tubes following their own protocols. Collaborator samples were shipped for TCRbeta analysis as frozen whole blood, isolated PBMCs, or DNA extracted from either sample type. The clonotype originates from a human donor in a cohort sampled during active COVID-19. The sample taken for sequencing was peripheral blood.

The CDR3 protein: CASSLAPGLVRETQYF. The sequenced DNA is TGTGCCAGCAGCTTAGCTCCGGGACTAGTCCGGGAGACCCAGTACTTC. In this chain, TRBV7-2 is recombined with TRBJ2-5; 8 nucleotides in the junction match TRBD2. The CDR3 runs 16 residues from the cysteine to the phenylalanine. Kept here is only the CDR3 DNA, which spans 48 bases and is read in frame from base 1. CDR1 SGHTA and CDR2 FQGNSA are derived from the germline V gene. From V the trimming removes 0 bases and from J it removes 5 bases, while the gene matches leave 8 bases of the junction unaccounted for.